This record concerns one T cell receptor (beta chain) sequence. Its antigen is still unknown. The entry originates in a study of cytomegalovirus exposure and HLA in healthy donors. Study conclusions and caveats: The study found most TCR sequences rare, yet found some public TCRs in many donors.

Amplification used 60 Vbeta primers and 13 Jbeta primers. TCRdb's table, derived via immunoSEQ multiplex PCR, lists solely in-frame clones and lacks some. Among 150,000 to 200,000 clones listed, 75% to 90% were seen once. Germline values: CDR1 SGHRS, CDR2 YFSETQ. The CDR3 has 15 residues. With 0 bases removed from V and 0 bases from J, the gap between germline ends came to 7 bases. The sequencing input was PBMCs. The rearrangement links TRBV5-1 to TRBJ2-1; perhaps TRBD2 as D (5 bases). This receptor was taken from a young man in good health and CMV-seropositive. CDR3 nucleotide sequence: TGCGCCAGCAGCTTGGCTGGGAGCTCCTACAATGAGCAGTTCTTC. The encoded protein is CASSLAGSSYNEQFF.